This T cell receptor beta chain was identified during a study of shared clonotypes between healthy human individuals. Study-wide background: The plates for each donor numbered three CD4 naive, three CD4 memory, two CD8 naive and one CD8 memory.

The CDR3 is 15 amino acids. CDR1 and CDR2 (germline): MDHEN, SYDVKM. Between the trimmed V and J ends, which lost 6 bases and 2 bases, there was a span of 15 bases. CD8 cells regarded as naive lacked CD45RO, were positively chosen for CCR7, and omitted terminally differentiated effector memory CD45RA+ cells. This clone occurred once. Assay used: immunoSEQ multiplex PCR; TCRdb lists only in-frame clones, some missing. The sample carries millions of clones, about 94% recorded once. This chain links TRBV28 with TRBJ2-3; the D call may be TRBD1 or TRBD2 (5 bases each). Sequencing was carried out using naive CD8+ T cells sorted from blood. The TCR comes from a young man in good health. The CDR3 loop is CASRGDQENTDTQYF. For the CDR3, the DNA is TGTGCCAGCAGAGGGGACCAGGAGAACACAGATACGCAGTATTTT.